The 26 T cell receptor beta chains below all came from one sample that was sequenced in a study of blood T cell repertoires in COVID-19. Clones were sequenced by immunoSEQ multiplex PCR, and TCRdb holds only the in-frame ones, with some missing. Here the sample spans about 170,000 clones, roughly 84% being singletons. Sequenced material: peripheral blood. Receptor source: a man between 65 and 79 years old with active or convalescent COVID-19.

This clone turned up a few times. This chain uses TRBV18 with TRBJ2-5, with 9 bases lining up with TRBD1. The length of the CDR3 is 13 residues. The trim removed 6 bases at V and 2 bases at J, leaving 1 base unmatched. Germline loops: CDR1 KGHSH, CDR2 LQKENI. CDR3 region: CASSDRGQETQYF. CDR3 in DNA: TGTGCCAGCTCCGACAGGGGGCAAGAGACCCAGTACTTC.

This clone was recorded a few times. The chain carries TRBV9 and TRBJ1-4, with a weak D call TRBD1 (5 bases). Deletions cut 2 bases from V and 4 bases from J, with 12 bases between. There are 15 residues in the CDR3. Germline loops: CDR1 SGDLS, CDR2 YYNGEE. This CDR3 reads CASSVLGGNNEKLFF. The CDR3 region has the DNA TGTGCCAGCAGCGTCCTTGGGGGGAATAATGAAAAACTGTTTTTT.

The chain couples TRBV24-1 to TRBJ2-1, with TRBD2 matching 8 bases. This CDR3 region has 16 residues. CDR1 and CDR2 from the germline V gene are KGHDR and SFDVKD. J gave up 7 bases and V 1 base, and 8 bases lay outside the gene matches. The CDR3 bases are TGTGCCACCAGTGATTTAGGTGGAATAGCGGGAAATGAGCAGTTCTTC. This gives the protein CATSDLGGIAGNEQFF.

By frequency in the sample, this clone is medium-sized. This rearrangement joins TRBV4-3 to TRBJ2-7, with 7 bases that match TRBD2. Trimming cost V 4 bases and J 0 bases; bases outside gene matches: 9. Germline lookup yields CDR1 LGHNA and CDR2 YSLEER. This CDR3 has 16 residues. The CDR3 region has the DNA TGCGCCAGCAGCCTCCTTCTGGGAGGGGACTCCTACGAGCAGTACTTC. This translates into CASSLLLGGDSYEQYF.

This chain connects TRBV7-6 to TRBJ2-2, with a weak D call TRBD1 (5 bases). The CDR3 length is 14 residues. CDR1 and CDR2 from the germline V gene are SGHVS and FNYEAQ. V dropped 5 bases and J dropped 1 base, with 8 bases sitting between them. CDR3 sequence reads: CASSQTGNTGELFF. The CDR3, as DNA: TGTGCCAGCAGCCAAACAGGGAACACCGGGGAGCTGTTTTTT. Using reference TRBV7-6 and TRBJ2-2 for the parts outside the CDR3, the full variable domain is GAGVSQSPRYKVTKRGQDVALRCDPISGHVSLYWYRQALGQGPEFLTYFNYEAQQDKSGLPNDRFSAERPEGSISTLTIQRTEQRDSAMYRCASSQTGNTGELFFGEGSRLTVL.

CDR3 region: CAWSVWGAGTDTQYF. In DNA, the CDR3 is TGTGCCTGGAGTGTATGGGGCGCGGGAACAGATACGCAGTATTTT. The V and J genes are TRBV30 and TRBJ2-3; the D gene is possibly TRBD2 (6 bases). Between the trimmed V and J ends, which lost 0 bases and 3 bases, there was a span of 13 bases. CDR1 is GTSNPN, CDR2 SVGIG, per germline (reference sequence). The CDR3 totals 15 residues.

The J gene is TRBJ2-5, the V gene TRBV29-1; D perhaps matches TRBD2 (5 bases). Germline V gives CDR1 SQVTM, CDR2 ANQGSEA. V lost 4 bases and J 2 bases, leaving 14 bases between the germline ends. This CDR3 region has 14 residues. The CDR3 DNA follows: TGCAGCGTTGTGAAGGCTAGCAGACAAGAGACCCAGTACTTC. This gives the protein CSVVKASRQETQYF.

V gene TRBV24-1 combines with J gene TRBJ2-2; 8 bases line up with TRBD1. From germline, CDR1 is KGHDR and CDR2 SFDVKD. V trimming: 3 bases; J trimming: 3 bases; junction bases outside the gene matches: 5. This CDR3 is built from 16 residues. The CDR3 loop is CATSDGDRPYTGELFF. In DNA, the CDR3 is TGTGCCACCAGTGATGGGGACAGGCCCTACACCGGGGAGCTGTTTTTT.

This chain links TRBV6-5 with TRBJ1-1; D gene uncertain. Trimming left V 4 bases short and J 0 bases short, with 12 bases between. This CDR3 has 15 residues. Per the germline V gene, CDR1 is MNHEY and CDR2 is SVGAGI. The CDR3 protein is CASSSARIMNTEAFF. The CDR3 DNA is TGTGCCAGCAGTTCCGCCAGGATTATGAACACTGAAGCTTTCTTT.

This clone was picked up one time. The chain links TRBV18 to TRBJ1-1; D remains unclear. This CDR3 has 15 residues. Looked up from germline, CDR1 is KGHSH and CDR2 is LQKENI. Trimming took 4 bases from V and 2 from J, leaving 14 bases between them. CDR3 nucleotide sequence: TGTGCCAGCTCACGGTTGGGCGGGGTTAACACTGAAGCTTTCTTT. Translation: CASSRLGGVNTEAFF. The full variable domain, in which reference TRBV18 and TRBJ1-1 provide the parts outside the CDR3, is NAGVMQNPRHLVRRRGQEARLRCSPMKGHSHVYWYRQLPEEGLKFMVYLQKENIIDESGMPKERFSAEFPKEGPSILRIQQVVRGDSAAYFCASSRLGGVNTEAFFGQGTRLTVV.

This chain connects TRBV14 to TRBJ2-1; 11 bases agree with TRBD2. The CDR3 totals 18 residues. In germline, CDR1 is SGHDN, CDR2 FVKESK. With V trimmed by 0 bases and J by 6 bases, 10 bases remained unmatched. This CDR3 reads CASSQDSVAGGVLNEQFF. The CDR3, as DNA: TGTGCCAGCAGCCAAGATTCTGTAGCGGGGGGGGTTCTCAATGAGCAGTTCTTC.

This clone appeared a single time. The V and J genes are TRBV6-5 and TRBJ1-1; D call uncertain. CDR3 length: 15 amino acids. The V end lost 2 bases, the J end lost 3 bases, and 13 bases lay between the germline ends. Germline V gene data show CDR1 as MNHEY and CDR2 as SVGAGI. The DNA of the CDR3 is TGTGCCAGCAGTTACAATGGCCGCGGGGACACTGAAGCTTTCTTT. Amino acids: CASSYNGRGDTEAFF.

The CDR3 sequence is CATSSLRGGSGYTF. The CDR3 DNA is TGTGCCACCAGCAGTCTCAGAGGAGGGTCGGGCTACACCTTC. V and J are TRBV15 and TRBJ1-2; D ambiguous. Trimming cost V 3 bases and J 8 bases, with 16 bases left between them. The CDR3 is 14 residues long. Germline V CDR1 and CDR2: LNHNV, YYDKDF (reference sequence).

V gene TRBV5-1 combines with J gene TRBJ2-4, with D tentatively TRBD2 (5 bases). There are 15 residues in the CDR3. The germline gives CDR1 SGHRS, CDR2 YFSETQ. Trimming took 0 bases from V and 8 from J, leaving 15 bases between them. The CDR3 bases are TGCGCCAGCAGCTTGGAAGCCCAACCCGGGGACATTCAGTACTTC. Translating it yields CASSLEAQPGDIQYF. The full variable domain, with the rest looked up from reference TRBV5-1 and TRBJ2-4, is KAGVTQTPRYLIKTRGQQVTLSCSPISGHRSVSWYQQTPGQGLQFLFEYFSETQRNKGNFPGRFSGRQFSNSRSEMNVSTLELGDSALYLCASSLEAQPGDIQYFGAGTRLSVL.

This CDR3 reads CASSSPTGAPKGEQFF. The CDR3 DNA follows: TGTGCCAGCAGCTCTCCGACAGGGGCCCCAAAAGGTGAGCAGTTCTTC. This chain links TRBV28 with TRBJ2-1; 8 bases map to TRBD1. Germline lookup yields CDR1 MDHEN and CDR2 SYDVKM. The ends lost 6 bases at V and 9 bases at J; junction bases unmatched: 16. This CDR3 region has 16 residues.

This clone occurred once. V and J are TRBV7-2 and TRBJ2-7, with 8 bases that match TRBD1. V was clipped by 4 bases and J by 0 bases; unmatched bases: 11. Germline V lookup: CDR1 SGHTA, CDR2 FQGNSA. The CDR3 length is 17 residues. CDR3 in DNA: TGTGCCAGCAGCTCGAACCTCGGGACAGGATTCTCCTACGAGCAGTACTTC. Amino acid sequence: CASSSNLGTGFSYEQYF.

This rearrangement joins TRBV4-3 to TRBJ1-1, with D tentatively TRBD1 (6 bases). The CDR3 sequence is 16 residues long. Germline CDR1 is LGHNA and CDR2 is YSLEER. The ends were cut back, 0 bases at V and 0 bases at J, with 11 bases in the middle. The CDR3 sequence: CASSQDGQNMNTEAFF. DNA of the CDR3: TGCGCCAGCAGCCAAGATGGACAGAACATGAACACTGAAGCTTTCTTT.

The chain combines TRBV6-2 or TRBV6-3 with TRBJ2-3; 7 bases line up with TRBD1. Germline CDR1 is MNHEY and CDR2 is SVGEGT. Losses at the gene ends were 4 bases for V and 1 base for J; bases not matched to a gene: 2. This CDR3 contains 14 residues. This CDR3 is CASSLQGRTDTQYF. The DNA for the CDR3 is TGTGCCAGCAGTTTACAGGGGCGCACAGATACGCAGTATTTT.

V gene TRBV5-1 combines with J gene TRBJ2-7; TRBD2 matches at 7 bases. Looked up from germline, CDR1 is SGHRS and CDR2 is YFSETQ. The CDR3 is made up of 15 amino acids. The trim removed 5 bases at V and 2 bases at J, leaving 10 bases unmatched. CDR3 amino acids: CASRPGGGATYEQYF. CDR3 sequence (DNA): TGCGCCAGCAGGCCCGGGGGAGGGGCCACCTACGAGCAGTACTTC.

The CDR3 DNA reads TGTGCCAGCACCCACGGGACAGGATTGAGCACAGATACGCAGTATTTT. As protein: CASTHGTGLSTDTQYF. The rearrangement links TRBV27 to TRBJ2-3, with 8 bases fitting TRBD1. The V segment lost 7 bases and the J segment 0 bases; nucleotides outside the gene matches: 9. Germline V lookup: CDR1 MNHEY, CDR2 SMNVEV (reference sequence). The CDR3 is made up of 16 amino acids.

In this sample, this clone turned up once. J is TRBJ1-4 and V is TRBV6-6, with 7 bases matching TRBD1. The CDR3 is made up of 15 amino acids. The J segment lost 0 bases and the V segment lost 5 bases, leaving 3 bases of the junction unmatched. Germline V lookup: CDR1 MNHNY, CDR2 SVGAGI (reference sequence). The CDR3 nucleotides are TGTGCCAGCAGTAACAGGGGTGCAACTAATGAAAAACTGTTTTTT. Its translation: CASSNRGATNEKLFF.

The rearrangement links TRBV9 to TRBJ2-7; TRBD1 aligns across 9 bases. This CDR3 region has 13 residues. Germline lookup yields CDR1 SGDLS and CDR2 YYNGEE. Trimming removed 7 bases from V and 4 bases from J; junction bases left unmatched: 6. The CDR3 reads CASAGQGSYEQYF. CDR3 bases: TGTGCCAGCGCGGGACAGGGCTCTTACGAGCAGTACTTC.

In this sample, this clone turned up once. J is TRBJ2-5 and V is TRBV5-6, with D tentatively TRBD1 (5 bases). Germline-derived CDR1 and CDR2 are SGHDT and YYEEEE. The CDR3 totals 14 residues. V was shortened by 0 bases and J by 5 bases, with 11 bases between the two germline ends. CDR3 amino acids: CASSLVGASETQYF. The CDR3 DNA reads TGTGCCAGCAGCTTGGTAGGGGCGTCGGAGACCCAGTACTTC. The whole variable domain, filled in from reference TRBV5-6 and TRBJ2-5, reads DAGVTQSPTHLIKTRGQQVTLRCSPKSGHDTVSWYQQALGQGPQFIFQYYEEEERQRGNFPDRFSGHQFPNYSSELNVNALLLGDSALYLCASSLVGASETQYFGPGTRLLVL.

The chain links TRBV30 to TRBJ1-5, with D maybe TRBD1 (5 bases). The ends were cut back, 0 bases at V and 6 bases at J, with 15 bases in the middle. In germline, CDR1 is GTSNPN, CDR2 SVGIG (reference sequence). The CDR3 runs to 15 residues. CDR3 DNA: TGTGCCTGGAGTGTACCGGGGGGTTGGGGTCAGCCCCAGCATTTT. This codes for CAWSVPGGWGQPQHF.

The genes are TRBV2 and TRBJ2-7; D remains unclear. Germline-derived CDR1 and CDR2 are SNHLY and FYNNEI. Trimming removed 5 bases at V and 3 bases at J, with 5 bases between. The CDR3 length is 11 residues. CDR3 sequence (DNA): TGTGCCAGCAGTTTCAGCTACGAGCAGTACTTC. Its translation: CASSFSYEQYF.

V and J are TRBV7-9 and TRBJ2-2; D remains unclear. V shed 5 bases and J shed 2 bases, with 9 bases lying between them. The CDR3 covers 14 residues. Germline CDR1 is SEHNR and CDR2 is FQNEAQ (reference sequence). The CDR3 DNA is TGTGCCAGCAGCCACGGGTCTAACACCGGGGAGCTGTTTTTT. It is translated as CASSHGSNTGELFF. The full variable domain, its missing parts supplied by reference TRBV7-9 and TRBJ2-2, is DTGVSQNPRHKITKRGQNVTFRCDPISEHNRLYWYRQTLGQGPEFLTYFQNEAQLEKSRLLSDRFSAERPKGSFSTLEIQRTEQGDSAMYLCASSHGSNTGELFFGEGSRLTVL.